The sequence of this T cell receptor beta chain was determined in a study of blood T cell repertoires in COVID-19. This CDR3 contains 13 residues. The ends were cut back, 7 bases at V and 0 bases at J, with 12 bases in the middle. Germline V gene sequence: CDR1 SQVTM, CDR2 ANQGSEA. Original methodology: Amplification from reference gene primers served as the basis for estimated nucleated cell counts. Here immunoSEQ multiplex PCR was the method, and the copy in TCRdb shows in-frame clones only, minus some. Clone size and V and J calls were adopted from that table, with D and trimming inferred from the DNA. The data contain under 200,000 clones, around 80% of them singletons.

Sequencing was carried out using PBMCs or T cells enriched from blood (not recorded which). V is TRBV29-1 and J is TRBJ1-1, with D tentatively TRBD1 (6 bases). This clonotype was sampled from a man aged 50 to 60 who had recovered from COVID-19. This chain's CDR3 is CSARTEVNTEAFF. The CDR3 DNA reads TGCAGCGCGCGGACAGAGGTGAACACTGAAGCTTTCTTT.